Given below is one T cell receptor (beta chain) in context. Its antigen is undetermined. This entry is derived from a study of T cell responses to AZD1222 COVID-19 vaccine. TCRdb's copy holds only in-frame clones and misses some; the assay was immunoSEQ multiplex PCR. Here the sample spans 150,000 to 200,000 clones, roughly 91% being singletons. Germline values: CDR1 GTSNPN, CDR2 SVGIG (reference sequence). V lost 3 bases, J lost 2 bases, and 10 bases lay in between. The CDR3 is 14 amino acids. Findings of the study overall: Most donors were white British, females outnumbered males, and clonal diversity was possibly underestimated. Spike was spanned by vaccine-associated CD4 TCRs, which were dominant at 160-218 and 743-854. Nearly half of spike-specific TCRs reportedly go after variant regions that carry no mutations.

Specimen: peripheral blood, collected 28 days after the second AZD1222 dose. The receptor was isolated from an adult who received the AZD1222 COVID-19 vaccine. V is TRBV30 and J is TRBJ2-2; possible D gene TRBD1, 6 bases. The CDR3 reads CAWSRTVNTGELFF. For the CDR3, the DNA is TGTGCCTGGAGCCGGACAGTAAACACCGGGGAGCTGTTTTTT.